These T cell receptor beta chains were read from a single sample in a study of blood T cell repertoires in COVID-19. Generated by immunoSEQ multiplex PCR, the TCRdb table keeps only in-frame clones and is missing some. The repertoire holds 70,000 to 100,000 clones, with 88% as singletons. The material sequenced was peripheral blood. These receptors were obtained from a woman aged 80 or older with active COVID-19. Both conserved end residues are part of each CDR3. The D gene is left open where the match is weak. Size is omitted from some rows. Given values are once, few, many or a class for expanded clones.

D gene,J gene,V gene,clone size,CDR3 DNA,CDR3 protein
TRBD2,TRBJ2-1,TRBV6-2/TRBV6-3,once,TGTGCCAGCAGTTCCTCAAGGGGCGGGAGGTGGTATGAGCAGTTCTTC,CASSSSRGGRWYEQFF
-,TRBJ2-4,TRBV4-3,once,TGCGCCAGCAGCCAAGAGGCATTTAGCGAGGCCAAAAACATTCAGTACTTC,CASSQEAFSEAKNIQYF
-,TRBJ1-2,TRBV10-1,-,TGCGCCAGCATCCCCGTGGGGCAAGATGGGGGCTACACCTTC,CASIPVGQDGGYTF
-,TRBJ2-7,TRBV2,few,TGTGCCAGCAGTGCAAATGCCTACGAGCAGTACTTC,CASSANAYEQYF
TRBD1,TRBJ1-4,TRBV6-6,-,TGTGCCAGCAGTTCACGACAGGGGGGGAATGAAAAACTGTTTTTT,CASSSRQGGNEKLFF
-,TRBJ2-1,TRBV5-4,-,TGTGCCAGCAGCTTCCGTAGGACGGGGACCTACAATGAGCAGTTCTTC,CASSFRRTGTYNEQFF
TRBD2,TRBJ2-1,TRBV14,-,TGTGCCAGCAGTACAGACCCTCGGACTAGCAGGAGTTCTTGGGGCTCCTACAATGAGCAGTTCTTC,CASSTDPRTSRSSWGSYNEQFF
-,TRBJ1-1,TRBV5-4,once,TGTGCCAGCAGACTCGGGACTGCCTCTGAAGCTTTCTTT,CASRLGTASEAFF
-,TRBJ1-6,TRBV10-3,-,TGTGCCATCACAGGAGATCAGGGGCCCGATTCACCCCTCCACTTT,CAITGDQGPDSPLHF
-,TRBJ1-1,TRBV7-9,-,TGTGCCAGCAGCATTACGTCGGGGGGACGGAACACTGAAGCTTTCTTT,CASSITSGGRNTEAFF
-,TRBJ2-5,TRBV21-1,-,TGTGCCAGCAGCACAGGGACTAGCGGGAGGTGCCAAGAGACCCAGTACTTC,CASSTGTSGRCQETQYF
-,TRBJ2-1,TRBV30,-,TGTGCCTGGACCCTCGAATGGGGGGTCCACAATGAGCAGTTCTTC,CAWTLEWGVHNEQFF
-,TRBJ1-6,TRBV6-4,-,TGTGCCAGCAGTTCCTATTGGGGGGACTATAATTCACCCCTCCACTTT,CASSSYWGDYNSPLHF